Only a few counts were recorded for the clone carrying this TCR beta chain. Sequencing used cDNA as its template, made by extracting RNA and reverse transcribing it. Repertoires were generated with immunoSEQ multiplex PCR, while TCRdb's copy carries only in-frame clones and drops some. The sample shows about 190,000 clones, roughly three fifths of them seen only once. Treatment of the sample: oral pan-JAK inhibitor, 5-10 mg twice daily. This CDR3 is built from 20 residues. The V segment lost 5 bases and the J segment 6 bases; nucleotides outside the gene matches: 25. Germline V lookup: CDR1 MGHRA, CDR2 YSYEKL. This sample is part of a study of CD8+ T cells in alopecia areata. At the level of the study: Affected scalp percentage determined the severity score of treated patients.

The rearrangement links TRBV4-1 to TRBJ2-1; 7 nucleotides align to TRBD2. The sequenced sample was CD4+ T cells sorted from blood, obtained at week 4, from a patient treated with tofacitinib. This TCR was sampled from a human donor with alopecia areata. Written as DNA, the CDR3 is TGCGCCAGCAGCGCCCGGGGAGGGAGGAAGATGAACGAACAAGCCAATGAGCAGTTCTTC. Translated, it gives CASSARGGRKMNEQANEQFF.